This T cell receptor (beta chain) was documented in a study of T cell responses to AZD1222 COVID-19 vaccine. This clone was seen once. TCRdb keeps only in-frame clones here, not all; method: immunoSEQ multiplex PCR. The sample contains under 200,000 clones, around 94% of which appear only once. The CDR3 is 13 amino acids. The V gene lost 8 bases and the J gene lost 0 bases, with 10 bases spanning the gap. The V gene's germline CDR1 is WNHNN and CDR2 SYGVQD (reference sequence). The rearrangement uses TRBV10-1 and TRBJ1-1; D is possibly TRBD1 (5 bases). This TCR came from an adult who received the MenACWY meningococcal vaccine as a control. Sample: peripheral blood, taken 28 days after the second dose of the MenACWY control vaccine. The CDR3 DNA sequence: TGCGCCAGCCGGGACGGACTGAACACTGAAGCTTTCTTT. Translation gives CASRDGLNTEAFF.